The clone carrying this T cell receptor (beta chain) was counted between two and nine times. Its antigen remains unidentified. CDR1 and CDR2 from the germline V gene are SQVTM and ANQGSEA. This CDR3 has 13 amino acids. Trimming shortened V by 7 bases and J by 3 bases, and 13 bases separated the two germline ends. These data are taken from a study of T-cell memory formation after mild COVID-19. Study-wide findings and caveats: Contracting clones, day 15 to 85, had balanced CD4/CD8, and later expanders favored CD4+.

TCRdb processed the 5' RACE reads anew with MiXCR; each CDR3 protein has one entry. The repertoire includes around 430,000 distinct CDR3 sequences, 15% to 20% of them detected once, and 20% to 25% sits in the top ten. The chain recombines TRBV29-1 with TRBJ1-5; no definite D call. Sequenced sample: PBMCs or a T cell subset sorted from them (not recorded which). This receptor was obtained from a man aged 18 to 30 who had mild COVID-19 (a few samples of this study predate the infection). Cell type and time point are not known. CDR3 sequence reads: CSAVWGSNQPQHF. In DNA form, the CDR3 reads TGCAGCGCCGTATGGGGTTCCAATCAGCCCCAGCATTTT.